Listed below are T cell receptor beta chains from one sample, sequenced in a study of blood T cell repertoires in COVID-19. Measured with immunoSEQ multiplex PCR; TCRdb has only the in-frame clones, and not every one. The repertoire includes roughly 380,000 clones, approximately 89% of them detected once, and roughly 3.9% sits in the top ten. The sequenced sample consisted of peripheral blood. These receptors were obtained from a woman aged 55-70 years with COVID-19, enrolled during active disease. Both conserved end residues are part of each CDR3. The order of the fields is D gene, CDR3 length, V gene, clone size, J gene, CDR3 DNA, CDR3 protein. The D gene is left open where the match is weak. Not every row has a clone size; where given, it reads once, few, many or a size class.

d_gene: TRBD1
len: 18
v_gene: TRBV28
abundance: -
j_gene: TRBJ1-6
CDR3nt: TGTGCCAGCAGTTTAGGGCAGGGGGGTCGCTCCTATAATTCACCCCTCCACTTT
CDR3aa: CASSLGQGGRSYNSPLHF

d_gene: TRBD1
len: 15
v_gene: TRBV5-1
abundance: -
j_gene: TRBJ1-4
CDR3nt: TGCGCCAGCAGCTTGGATGGCAGGGGGGTTGAAAAACTGTTTTTT
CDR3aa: CASSLDGRGVEKLFF

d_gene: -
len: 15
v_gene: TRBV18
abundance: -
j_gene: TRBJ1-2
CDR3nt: TGTGCCAGCTCACTCCAGGCACAGGTGGGTGATGGCTACACCTTC
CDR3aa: CASSLQAQVGDGYTF

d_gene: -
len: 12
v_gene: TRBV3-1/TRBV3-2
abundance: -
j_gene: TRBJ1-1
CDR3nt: TGTGCCAGCAGCCACCTAAACACTGAAGCTTTCTTT
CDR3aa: CASSHLNTEAFF

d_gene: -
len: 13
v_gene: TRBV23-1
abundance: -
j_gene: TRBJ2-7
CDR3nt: TGCGCCAGCAGTCAATCCGAGTACTACGAGCAGTACTTC
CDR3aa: CASSQSEYYEQYF

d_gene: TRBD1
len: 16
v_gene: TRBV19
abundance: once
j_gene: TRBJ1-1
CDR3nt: TGTGCCAGTAGTATAGGGACGACAGGGTTGAACACTGAAGCTTTCTTT
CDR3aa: CASSIGTTGLNTEAFF

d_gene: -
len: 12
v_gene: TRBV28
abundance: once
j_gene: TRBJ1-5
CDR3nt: TGTGCCAGCAGTTTAAGCGAGCTGCCCCAGCATTTT
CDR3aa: CASSLSELPQHF

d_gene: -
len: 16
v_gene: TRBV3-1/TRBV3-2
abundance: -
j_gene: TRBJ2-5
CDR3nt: TGTGCCGGCAGCCAAGGATTCGGGACAAAAGGGGAGACCCAGTACTTC
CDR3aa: CAGSQGFGTKGETQYF

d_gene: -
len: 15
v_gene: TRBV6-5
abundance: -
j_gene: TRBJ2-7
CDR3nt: TGTGCCAGCAGTTCCACACGGGGAGGCCCTCGCGAGCAGTACTTC
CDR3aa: CASSSTRGGPREQYF

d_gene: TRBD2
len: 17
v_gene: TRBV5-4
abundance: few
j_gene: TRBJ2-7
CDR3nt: TGTGCCAGCAGCTTGGCCGGGCCTAGCGGGGGGAATTACGAGCAGTACTTC
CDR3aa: CASSLAGPSGGNYEQYF

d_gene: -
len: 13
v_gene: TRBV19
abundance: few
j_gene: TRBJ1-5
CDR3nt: TGTGCCACCATTCAGGTTGGTGGTAGGACCCAGCATTTT
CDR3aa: CATIQVGGRTQHF

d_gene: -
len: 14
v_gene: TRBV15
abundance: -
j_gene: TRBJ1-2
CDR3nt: TGTGCCACCAGCAGAGTTGAGGGATACTATGGCTACACCTTC
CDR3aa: CATSRVEGYYGYTF

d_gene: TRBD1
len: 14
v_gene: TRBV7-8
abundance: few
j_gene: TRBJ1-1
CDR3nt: TGTGCCAGCAGCTTAGGGGGACAGGGCACTGAAGCTTTCTTT
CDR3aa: CASSLGGQGTEAFF

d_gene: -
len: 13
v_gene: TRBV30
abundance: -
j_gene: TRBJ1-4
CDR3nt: TGTGCCTGGAGTGGTCAGGGTAATGAAAAACTGTTTTTT
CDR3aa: CAWSGQGNEKLFF

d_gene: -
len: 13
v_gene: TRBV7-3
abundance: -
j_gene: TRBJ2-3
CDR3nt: TGTGCCAGCAGCTCAGGCCCCACAGATACGCAGTATTTT
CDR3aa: CASSSGPTDTQYF

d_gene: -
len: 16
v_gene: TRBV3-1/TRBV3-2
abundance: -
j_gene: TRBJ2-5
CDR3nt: TGTGCCAGCAGCCAAGAGGTTCAGGGGATGGGGGAGACCCAGTACTTC
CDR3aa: CASSQEVQGMGETQYF

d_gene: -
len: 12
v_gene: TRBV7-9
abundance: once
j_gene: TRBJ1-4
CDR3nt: TGTGCCAGCAGCCCCGTTCCCGAAAAACTGTTTTTT
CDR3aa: CASSPVPEKLFF

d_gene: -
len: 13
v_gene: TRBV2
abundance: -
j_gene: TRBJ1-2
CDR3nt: TGTGCCAGCTTGGCCGGGACAACTTATGGCTACACCTTC
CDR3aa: CASLAGTTYGYTF

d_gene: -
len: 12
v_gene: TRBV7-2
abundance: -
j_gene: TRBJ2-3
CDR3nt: TGTGCCAGCAGCCCGACATCAGATACGCAGTATTTT
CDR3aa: CASSPTSDTQYF

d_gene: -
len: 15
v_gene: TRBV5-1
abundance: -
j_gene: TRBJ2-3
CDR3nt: TGCGCCAGCAGCTTCGGGCAGGGAAGCACAGATACGCAGTATTTT
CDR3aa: CASSFGQGSTDTQYF

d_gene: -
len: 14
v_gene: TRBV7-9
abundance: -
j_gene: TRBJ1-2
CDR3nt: TGTGCCAGCAGCTTAGGATCCACCGCGGATGGCTACACCTTC
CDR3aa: CASSLGSTADGYTF

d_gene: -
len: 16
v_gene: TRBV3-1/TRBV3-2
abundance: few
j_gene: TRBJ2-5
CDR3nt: TGTGCCAGCAGCCTCCCGCTAGACTACACTCAAGAGACCCAGTACTTC
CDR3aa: CASSLPLDYTQETQYF

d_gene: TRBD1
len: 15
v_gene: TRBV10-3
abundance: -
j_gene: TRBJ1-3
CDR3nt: TGTGCCATCAGGGACAGGGCCCTATATGGAAACACCATATATTTT
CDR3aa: CAIRDRALYGNTIYF

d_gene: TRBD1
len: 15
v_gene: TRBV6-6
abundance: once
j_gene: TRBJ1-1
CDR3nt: TGTGCCAGCAGTTACCAGGGGGCTAGTAGCACTGAAGCTTTCTTT
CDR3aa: CASSYQGASSTEAFF

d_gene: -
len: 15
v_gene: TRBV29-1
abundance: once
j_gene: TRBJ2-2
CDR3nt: TGCAGCGCGGCCGGGATGTTCGGGAACACCGGGGAGCTGTTTTTT
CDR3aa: CSAAGMFGNTGELFF

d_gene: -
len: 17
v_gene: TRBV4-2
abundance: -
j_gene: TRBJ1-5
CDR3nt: TGTGCCAGCAGCCCTGAGGGGGGGGGTTTTGGCTCTCAGCCCCAGCATTTT
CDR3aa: CASSPEGGGFGSQPQHF

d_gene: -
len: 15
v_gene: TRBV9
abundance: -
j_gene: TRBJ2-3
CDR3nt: TGTGCCAGCAGCGTGGGGGGAGTAAGCACAGATACGCAGTATTTT
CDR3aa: CASSVGGVSTDTQYF

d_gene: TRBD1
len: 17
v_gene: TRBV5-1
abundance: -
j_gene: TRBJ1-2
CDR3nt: TGCGCCAGCAGCTTGGCCCCGACAGGGGGGACCAACTATGGCTACACCTTC
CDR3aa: CASSLAPTGGTNYGYTF

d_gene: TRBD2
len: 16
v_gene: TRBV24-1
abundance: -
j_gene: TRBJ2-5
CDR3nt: TGTGCCACCAGTGGGGGTTGGGAGGGTCCACAAGAGACCCAGTACTTC
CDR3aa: CATSGGWEGPQETQYF

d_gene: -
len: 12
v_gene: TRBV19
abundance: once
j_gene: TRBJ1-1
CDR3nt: TGTGCCAGTAGGTGGAGGGACCCTGAAGCTTTCTTT
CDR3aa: CASRWRDPEAFF

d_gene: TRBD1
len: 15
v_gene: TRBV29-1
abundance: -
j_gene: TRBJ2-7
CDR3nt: TGCAGCGTTGATGCCGGGACAGCTGTACCCTACGAGCAGTACTTC
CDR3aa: CSVDAGTAVPYEQYF

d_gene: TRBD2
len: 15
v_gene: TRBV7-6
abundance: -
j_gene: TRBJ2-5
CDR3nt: TGTGCCAGCAGCTTAGTGGTAGCGGGGGTAGAGACCCAGTACTTC
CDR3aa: CASSLVVAGVETQYF

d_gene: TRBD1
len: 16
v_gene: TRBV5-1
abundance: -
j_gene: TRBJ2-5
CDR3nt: TGCGCCAGCAGCGACCGGACAGGGGGTTTCGAAGAGACCCAGTACTTC
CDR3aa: CASSDRTGGFEETQYF

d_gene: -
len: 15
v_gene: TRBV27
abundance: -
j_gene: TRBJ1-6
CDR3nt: TGTGCCAGCAGTAGAGGTCATTACCTTAATTCACCCCTCCACTTT
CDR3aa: CASSRGHYLNSPLHF

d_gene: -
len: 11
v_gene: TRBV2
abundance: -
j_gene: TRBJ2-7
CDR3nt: TGTGCCAGCAGCGTCTTCTACGAGCAGTACTTC
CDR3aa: CASSVFYEQYF

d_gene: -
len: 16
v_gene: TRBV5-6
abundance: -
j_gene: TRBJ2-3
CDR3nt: TGTGCCAGCAGCCCCGAGTCGGGGACTTGGACGGATACGCAGTATTTT
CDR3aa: CASSPESGTWTDTQYF

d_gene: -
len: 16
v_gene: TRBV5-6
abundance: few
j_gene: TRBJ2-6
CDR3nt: TGTGCCAGCAGCTTTGAGATCCTTGCAGGGGCCAACGTCCTGACTTTC
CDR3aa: CASSFEILAGANVLTF

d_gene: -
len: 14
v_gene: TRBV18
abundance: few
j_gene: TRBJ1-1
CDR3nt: TGTGCCAGCTCACCCATACAGGGGAACACTGAAGCTTTCTTT
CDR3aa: CASSPIQGNTEAFF

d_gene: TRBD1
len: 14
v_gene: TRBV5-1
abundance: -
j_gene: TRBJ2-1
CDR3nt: TGCGCCAGCAGGGGGACAGGGATTGAGGGTGAGCAGTTCTTC
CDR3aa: CASRGTGIEGEQFF

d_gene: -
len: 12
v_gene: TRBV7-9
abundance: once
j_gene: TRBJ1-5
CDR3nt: TGTGCCAGCAGCCTCAACAACCAGCCCCAGCATTTT
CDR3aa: CASSLNNQPQHF

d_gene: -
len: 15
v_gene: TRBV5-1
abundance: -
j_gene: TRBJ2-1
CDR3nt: TGCGCCAGCAGCTATAGCGTCCTGTCCTACAATGAGCAGTTCTTC
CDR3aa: CASSYSVLSYNEQFF